The 13 T cell receptor beta chains reported below all come from one sample, sequenced in a study of CD8 T cells in Susac syndrome. The RNA input was about 0.5 to 1 ug, and it was reverse transcribed with random hexamers. TCRdb itself ran the immunoSEQ multiplex PCR reads through MiXCR, one entry per CDR3 protein. The sample includes more than 250,000 distinct CDR3 sequences, around 90% of them seen just once. The specimen sequenced was CD4+ T cells from PBMCs. The source is a human donor with multiple sclerosis.

The rearrangement links TRBV11-2 to TRBJ1-2; the D is unclear. Trimming took 0 bases from V and 5 from J, leaving 19 bases between them. This CDR3 is 17 amino acids long. The germline CDR1 and CDR2 sequences are SGHAT and FQNNGV. The CDR3 bases are TGTGCCAGCAGCTTAGATCTAGGCTTTATTTCCGGGTATGGCTACACCTTC. Translation gives CASSLDLGFISGYGYTF. Filled out from reference TRBV11-2 and TRBJ1-2, the complete variable domain reads EAGVAQSPRYKIIEKRQSVAFWCNPISGHATLYWYQQILGQGPKLLIQFQNNGVVDDSQLPKDRFSAERLKGVDSTLKIQPAKLEDSAVYLCASSLDLGFISGYGYTFGSGTRLTVV.

The chain is built from TRBV7-9 and TRBJ2-3; 7 bases fit TRBD2. After removal of 5 bases from V and 2 bases from J, the junction contained 16 bases not matched to a gene. Germline CDR1 is SEHNR and CDR2 is FQNEAQ (reference sequence). The CDR3 is made up of 18 amino acids. The CDR3 region has the DNA TGTGCCAGCAGCCGGGGGGTGGCTAGCCGGGGTTCCACAGATACGCAGTATTTT. Translating gives CASSRGVASRGSTDTQYF.

V gene TRBV18 combines with J gene TRBJ2-2; possibly TRBD1 for D (5 bases). Germline V CDR1 and CDR2: KGHSH, LQKENI. The CDR3 loop spans 17 amino acids. Trimming took off 4 bases at V and 5 bases at J, with 20 bases between the two ends. The CDR3 region has the DNA TGTGCCAGCTCACGACCTCTCGGACAAGGGGATACCGGGGAGCTGTTTTTT. It is translated as CASSRPLGQGDTGELFF.

The chain combines TRBV9 with TRBJ1-6; 8 bases fit TRBD1. The germline V gene has CDR1 SGDLS and CDR2 YYNGEE. V lost 5 bases, J lost 10 bases, and 11 bases stayed unmatched. The CDR3 consists of 15 residues. CDR3 DNA sequence: TGTGCCAGCAGTCTCGGACAGGGACAAGGGTCACCCCTCCACTTT. Protein: CASSLGQGQGSPLHF. The entire variable domain, with the rest obtained from reference TRBV9 and TRBJ1-6, is as follows: DSGVTQTPKHLITATGQRVTLRCSPRSGDLSVYWYQQSLDQGLQFLIQYYNGEERAKGNILERFSAQQFPDLHSELNLSSLELGDSALYFCASSLGQGQGSPLHFGNGTRLTVT.

This sequence joins TRBV7-9 and TRBJ2-7, with 10 positions matching TRBD1. The germline V gene encodes CDR1 SEHNR and CDR2 FQNEAQ (reference sequence). V was pared by 3 bases and J by 1 base, with 3 bases of the junction left unmatched. This CDR3 spans 15 amino acids. Here the CDR3 reads CASSFRDRGSYEQYF. The CDR3 DNA sequence: TGTGCCAGCAGCTTCCGGGACAGGGGATCCTACGAGCAGTACTTC. Variable domain in full (rest from reference TRBV7-9 and TRBJ2-7): DTGVSQNPRHKITKRGQNVTFRCDPISEHNRLYWYRQTLGQGPEFLTYFQNEAQLEKSRLLSDRFSAERPKGSFSTLEIQRTEQGDSAMYLCASSFRDRGSYEQYFGPGTRLTVT.

The chain joins TRBV9 to TRBJ2-1, with D maybe TRBD2 (5 bases). The CDR3 extends over 15 amino acids. CDR1 and CDR2 (germline): SGDLS, YYNGEE. The V end lost 3 bases, the J end lost 10 bases, and 20 bases lay between the germline ends. CDR3 sequence reads: CASSERPFLGVEQFF. The DNA for the CDR3 is TGTGCCAGCAGCGAACGTCCTTTCCTCGGGGTAGAGCAGTTCTTC.

The gene calls are TRBV18 and TRBJ2-3; D may be TRBD1 (5 bases). The CDR3 sequence is 16 residues long. Germline-derived CDR1 and CDR2 are KGHSH and LQKENI. Trimming stripped 0 bases from V and 2 bases from J, with 12 bases between. The CDR3 protein is CASSPPWKGDTDTQYF. In DNA form, the CDR3 reads TGTGCCAGCTCACCACCGTGGAAAGGGGACACAGATACGCAGTATTTT.

The J gene is TRBJ2-1, the V gene TRBV12-3 or TRBV12-4, with D uncertain. V was shortened by 3 bases and J by 9 bases, with 18 bases between the two germline ends. The length of the CDR3 is 15 residues. CDR3 DNA: TGTGCCAGCAGTTTCTCTCTCTTAGGGATGGGTGAGCAGTTCTTC. It codes for CASSFSLLGMGEQFF.

The gene calls are TRBV18 and TRBJ2-1; TRBD1 or TRBD2 may be the D gene (5 bases each). The CDR3 is 13 residues long. The V gene's germline CDR1 is KGHSH and CDR2 LQKENI. V was pared by 6 bases and J by 5 bases, with 11 bases between. CDR3 coding DNA: TGTGCCAGCTCGTCGGGACCAAACAATGAGCAGTTCTTC. This sequence encodes CASSSGPNNEQFF.

The chain combines TRBV19 with TRBJ2-2, with TRBD1 matching 8 bases. V lost 5 bases and J lost 5; bases outside the gene matches: 7. Germline CDR1 LNHDA, CDR2 SQIVND (reference sequence). The CDR3 spans 15 residues. The chain's CDR3 is CASSYDRGGTGELFF. CDR3 DNA sequence: TGTGCCAGTAGTTACGACAGGGGTGGGACCGGGGAGCTGTTTTTT.

This chain connects TRBV5-6 to TRBJ1-2; no firm D call. The germline V and J ends were trimmed by 9 bases and 4 bases, with 10 bases remaining between them. CDR1 and CDR2 (germline): SGHDT, YYEEEE. The CDR3 runs 11 residues. DNA of the CDR3: TGTGCCACCACCCGGGGCTATGGCTACACCTTC. It yields the protein CATTRGYGYTF.

For the CDR3, the DNA is TGTGCCAGCAGCTTGGCCGGGCCGCCAGAGCAGTACTTC. Translation: CASSLAGPPEQYF. The chain is built from TRBV5-4 and TRBJ2-7; no reliable D call. V was pared by 0 bases and J by 7 bases, with 11 bases between. CDR3 length: 13 amino acids. CDR1 and CDR2 (germline): SGHNT, YYREEE (reference sequence).

The rearrangement links TRBV6-5 to TRBJ2-2; perhaps TRBD1 as D (6 bases). The length of the CDR3 is 15 residues. In germline, CDR1 is MNHEY, CDR2 SVGAGI. V lost 2 bases and J lost 6, with 13 bases in between. The CDR3, as DNA: TGTGCCAGCAGTTACACACAGGGTCAGGCCGGGGAGCTGTTTTTT. It codes for CASSYTQGQAGELFF.